In this sample, the clone carrying this T cell receptor beta chain turned up a few times. Germline CDR1 and CDR2: KGHSH and LQKENI. V dropped 0 bases and J dropped 3; count of bases not matched to a gene: 1. The length of the CDR3 is 14 residues. The sample is drawn from a study of T-cell reconstitution after alpha-beta-depleted transplantation in children. Unique molecular identifiers were incorporated when the TCRbeta library was constructed. MiXCR, run by TCRdb on the PCR reads, gives a single entry per CDR3 protein. The table includes approximately 510,000 distinct CDR3 sequences, approximately 20% detected once.

This receptor was taken from a human donor who donated a stem cell graft to a child with acute lymphoblastic leukemia. The chain carries TRBV18 and TRBJ1-2; TRBD1 agrees at 7 bases. Sequencing used PBMCs from the stem cell graft donor, obtained from the stem cell graft. The CDR3 DNA is TGTGCCAGCTCACCACCAGGGGGCTACTATGGCTACACCTTC. Its protein product is CASSPPGGYYGYTF. Variable domain in full (rest from reference TRBV18 and TRBJ1-2): NAGVMQNPRHLVRRRGQEARLRCSPMKGHSHVYWYRQLPEEGLKFMVYLQKENIIDESGMPKERFSAEFPKEGPSILRIQQVVRGDSAAYFCASSPPGGYYGYTFGSGTRLTVV.